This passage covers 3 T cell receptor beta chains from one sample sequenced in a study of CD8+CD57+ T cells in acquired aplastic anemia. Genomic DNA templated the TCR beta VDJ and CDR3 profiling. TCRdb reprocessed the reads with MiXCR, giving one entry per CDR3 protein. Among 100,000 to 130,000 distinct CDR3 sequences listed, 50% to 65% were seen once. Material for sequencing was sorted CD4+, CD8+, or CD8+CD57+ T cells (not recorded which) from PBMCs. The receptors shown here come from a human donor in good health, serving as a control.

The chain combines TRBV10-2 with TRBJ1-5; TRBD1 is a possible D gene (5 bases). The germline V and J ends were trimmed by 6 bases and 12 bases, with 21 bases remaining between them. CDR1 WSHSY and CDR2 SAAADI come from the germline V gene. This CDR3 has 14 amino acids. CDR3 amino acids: CASRGGGRVENQHF. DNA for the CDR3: TGCGCCAGCAGGGGGGGAGGTCGAGTCGAGAACCAGCATTTT.

The CDR3 region has the DNA TGTGCCAGCAGTGAGGGACTAGCGGGGGGGCAGGAGACCCAGTACTTC. Its protein product is CASSEGLAGGQETQYF. This sequence joins TRBV2 and TRBJ2-5, with TRBD2 matching 16 bases. CDR3 length: 16 amino acids. V was clipped by 3 bases and J by 5 bases; unmatched bases: 3. Germline CDR1 is SNHLY and CDR2 is FYNNEI. The full variable domain, with the rest looked up from reference TRBV2 and TRBJ2-5, is EPEVTQTPSHQVTQMGQEVILRCVPISNHLYFYWYRQILGQKVEFLVSFYNNEISEKSEIFDDQFSVERPDGSNFTLKIRSTKLEDSAMYFCASSEGLAGGQETQYFGPGTRLLVL.

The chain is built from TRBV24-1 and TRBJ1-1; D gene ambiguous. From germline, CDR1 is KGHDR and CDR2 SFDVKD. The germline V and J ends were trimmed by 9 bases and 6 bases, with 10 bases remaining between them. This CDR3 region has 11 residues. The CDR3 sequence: CATSVGSEAFF. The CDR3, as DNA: TGTGCCACCTCGGTAGGTTCTGAAGCTTTCTTT.